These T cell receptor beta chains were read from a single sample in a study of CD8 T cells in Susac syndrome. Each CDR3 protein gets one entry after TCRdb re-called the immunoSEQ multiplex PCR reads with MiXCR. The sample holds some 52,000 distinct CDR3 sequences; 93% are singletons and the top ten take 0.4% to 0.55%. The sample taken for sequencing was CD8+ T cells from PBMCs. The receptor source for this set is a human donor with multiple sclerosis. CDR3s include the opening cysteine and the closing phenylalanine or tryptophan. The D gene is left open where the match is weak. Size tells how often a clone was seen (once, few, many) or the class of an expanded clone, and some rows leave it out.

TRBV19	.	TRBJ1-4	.	CASSALPGATNEKLFF	TGTGCCAGTAGTGCCCTCCCCGGGGCAACTAATGAAAAACTGTTTTTT
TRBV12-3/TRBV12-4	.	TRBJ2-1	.	CASSLVPGSYNEQFF	TGTGCCAGCAGTTTAGTTCCGGGATCCTACAATGAGCAGTTCTTC
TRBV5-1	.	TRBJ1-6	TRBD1	CASSFGQGYSPLHF	TGCGCCAGCAGCTTCGGACAGGGATATTCACCCCTCCACTTT
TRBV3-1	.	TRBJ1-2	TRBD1	CASSHSGTGISYGYTF	TGTGCCAGCAGCCATTCCGGGACAGGGATTTCGTATGGCTACACCTTC
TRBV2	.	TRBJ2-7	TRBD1	CASSAGQLSYEQYF	TGTGCCAGCAGTGCGGGACAGCTGTCCTACGAGCAGTACTTC
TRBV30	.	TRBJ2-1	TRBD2	CAWSVDQGSSGSQFF	TGTGCCTGGAGTGTGGATCAGGGTTCTAGCGGCTCACAGTTCTTC
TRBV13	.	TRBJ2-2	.	CASSLKGNTGELFF	TGTGCCAGCAGCTTAAAAGGGAACACCGGGGAGCTGTTTTTT
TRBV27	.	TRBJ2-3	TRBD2	CASSWLAGGPGDTQYF	TGTGCCAGCAGTTGGCTAGCGGGGGGGCCCGGAGATACGCAGTATTTT
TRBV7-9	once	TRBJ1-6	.	CASSEAPPSPLHF	TGTGCCAGCAGCGAAGCGCCTCCTTCACCCCTCCACTTT
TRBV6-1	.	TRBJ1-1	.	CASSGPLRGVDTEAFF	TGTGCCAGCAGTGGACCCTTACGAGGGGTAGACACTGAAGCTTTCTTT
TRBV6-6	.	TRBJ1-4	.	CASSTWDKPEKLFF	TGTGCCAGCAGTACCTGGGACAAGCCTGAAAAACTGTTTTTT
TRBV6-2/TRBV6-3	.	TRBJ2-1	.	CASGLWDAALSSDEQFF	TGTGCCAGCGGACTATGGGACGCTGCCCTAAGTAGCGATGAGCAGTTCTTC
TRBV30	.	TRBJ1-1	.	CAWRPQWGGGTEAFF	TGTGCCTGGAGGCCTCAATGGGGAGGTGGCACTGAAGCTTTCTTT